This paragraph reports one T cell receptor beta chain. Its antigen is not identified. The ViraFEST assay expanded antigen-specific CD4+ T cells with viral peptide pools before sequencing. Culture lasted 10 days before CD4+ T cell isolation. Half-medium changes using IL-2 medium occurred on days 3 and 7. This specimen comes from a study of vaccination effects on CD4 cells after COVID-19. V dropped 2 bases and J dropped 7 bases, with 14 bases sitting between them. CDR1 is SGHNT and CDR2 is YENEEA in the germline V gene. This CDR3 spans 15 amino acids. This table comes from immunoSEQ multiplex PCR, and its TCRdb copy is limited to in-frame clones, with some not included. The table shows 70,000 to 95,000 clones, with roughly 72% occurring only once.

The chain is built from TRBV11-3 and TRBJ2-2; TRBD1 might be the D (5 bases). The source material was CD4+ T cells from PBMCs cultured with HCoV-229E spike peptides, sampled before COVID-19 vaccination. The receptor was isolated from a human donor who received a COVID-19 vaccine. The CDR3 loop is CASSLLGVQNGELFF. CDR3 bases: TGTGCCAGCAGCTTATTAGGGGTCCAGAACGGGGAGCTGTTTTTT.